This T cell receptor (beta chain) stems from a study of T-cell reconstitution after alpha-beta-depleted transplantation in children (dated by TCRdb to about 2016). In terms of the full investigation: Using TCR repertoire profiling, the study quantitatively followed how T-cell immune reconstitution unfolded in children after TCRalphabeta/CD19-depleted allogeneic hematopoietic cell transplantation. General conclusions and limits of the study: In some patients, the high TCRbeta diversity seen at day 60 was put down to recipient T cells and intrathymic progenitors that had survived conditioning. The frequencies of hyperexpanded clones fell over the following months, and after one year, T-cell counts and TCRbeta diversity were mostly attributed to newly produced T cells. The apparently early alphabetaT-cell count recovery about two months after transplant was reportedly dependent on only several hundred rapidly expanded clones derived from non-depleted graft cells.

With respect to this clonotype: There is no known antigen for this receptor. Given a much more abundant clone one base away, this may be a read error.

The intended sense of this specimen's treatment or condition label: allogeneic hematopoietic cell transplantation with graft depleted of TCRalphabeta T cells and CD19 B cells. The transplant recipients were children given TCRalphabeta/CD19-depleted allogeneic hematopoietic cell grafts. Relative to germline, V is 4 bases shorter and J is 4 bases shorter, with 14 bases between their ends. The CDR3 contains 15 residues, cysteine and phenylalanine counted. Only the CDR3 DNA is retained, 45 bases long and in frame from the first base. CDR1 and CDR2, looked up from the germline V gene (reference sequence), are LNHDA and SQIVND. The library was made by PCR. TCRdb names Illumina HiSeq 2500 as the instrument used. To normalize quantification of the TCRbeta repertoire, the TCR libraries were built with molecular barcoding that relied on unique molecular identifiers. Using fastp at Q25 and MiXCR, TCRdb reprocessed the public reads and kept productive beta chains. Merged by CDR3 protein, the rows form single entries marked with the most common genes and DNA. Recorded for this sample are about 580,000 distinct CDR3 sequences; more than 20% of them occurred a single time. Over 12% of the sample rests with the top ten.

The source material was PBMCs, mostly from graft donor cells, sampled 360 days after TCRalphabeta/CD19-depleted stem cell transplant. The clonotype originates from a boy under two years old who had a stem cell transplant for acute myeloid leukemia, so the T cells may come from the graft donor. The chain couples TRBV19 to TRBJ2-1, with TRBD2 tentatively as D gene (5 bases match). CDR3 sequence: CASSKTRSHYNEQFF. The bases are TGTGCCAGTAGTAAAACTAGATCGCATTACAATGAGCAGTTCTTC.